Listed here is a single TCR beta chain. Its antigen is as yet unknown. TCRdb's table, derived via immunoSEQ multiplex PCR, lists solely in-frame clones and lacks some. The sample yields about 2.1 million clones, around 93% seen once. The source of the sample is a study of shared clonotypes between healthy human individuals. Study results and caveats: In a few donors, around 5% of naive CD4 clonotypes appeared in common. Some clonotypes were shared by all four sorted-subset donors, while others were not shared. The non-shared ones had lower generation probabilities than the shared ones.

CD45RO-negative, CCR7-positively selected cells formed the naive CD8 fraction, excluding terminally differentiated effector memory CD45RA+ cells. This TCR derives from a young man in good health. Some clones in this sample may be carry-over from other donors' samples. Sample: naive CD8+ T cells from PBMCs.

The CDR3: CASSLGTTVNTEAFF. In nucleotides, the CDR3 is TGTGCCAGCAGCTTGGGCACTACGGTGAACACTGAAGCTTTCTTT. This chain uses TRBV7-6 with TRBJ1-1, with no clear D. This CDR3 comprises 15 residues. The germline gives CDR1 SGHVS, CDR2 FNYEAQ. V was cut by 3 bases and J by 0 bases, with 11 bases left in between.